This note documents a single T cell receptor beta chain sequence. Its antigen is not known. The data originate from a study of blood T cells in healthy people across ages. The use of a sample-barcoded 5' primer and a J-beta primer mix characterized a second PCR of about 7 to 12 cycles. TCRdb passed the 5' RACE reads through MiXCR, listing each CDR3 protein once. The repertoire holds hundreds of thousands of distinct CDR3 sequences, with roughly 26% as singletons. CDR1 and CDR2 from the germline V gene are MGHDK and SYGVNS. The V segment lost 2 bases and the J segment 9 bases; nucleotides outside the gene matches: 11. The CDR3 sequence is 15 residues long. Study-wide points: Fewer expanded clones and more diversity marked long-lived versus aged donors.

In addition, the sample was reused for a study of T cells of mothers and their children.

The source is a boy younger than 18 in good health. What was sequenced was blood. This chain uses TRBV25-1 with TRBJ2-7; 9 positions agree with TRBD2. DNA for the CDR3: TGTGCCAGCAGTGAAGCGGAAGCGGGGGGAGGCGGGCAGTACTTC. Amino acids: CASSEAEAGGGGQYF.